Detailed here is one T cell receptor (beta chain). The sample originates from a study of T-cell reconstitution after alpha-beta-depleted transplantation in children. The authors prepared the TCRbeta library with unique molecular identifiers. TCRdb re-called the PCR reads through MiXCR, storing one row per CDR3 protein. The repertoire includes 500,000 to 600,000 distinct CDR3 sequences, 18% of them detected once, and roughly 3.3% sits in the top ten. Germline V CDR1 and CDR2: SGHRS, YFSETQ. V lost 4 bases and J 2 bases, leaving 16 bases between the germline ends. The CDR3 runs to 15 residues. The chain combines TRBV5-1 with TRBJ2-7, with D unresolved. This TCR came from a human donor who donated a stem cell graft to a child with acute lymphoblastic leukemia. Sample: PBMCs from the stem cell graft donor, taken from the stem cell graft. The CDR3 reads CASSRNAGTAYEQYF. The CDR3 nucleotides read TGCGCCAGCAGCCGTAACGCTGGAACGGCCTACGAGCAGTACTTC.